The 20 T cell receptor beta chains listed next were all sequenced from one sample in a study of technical replicates of blood from several donors. Using immunoSEQ multiplex PCR, the repertoire was profiled, and TCRdb retains in-frame clones only, with some absent. The sample yields tens of thousands of clones, about 89% seen once. The specimen sequenced was PBMCs. The receptors originated from a human donor in good health. Some clones in this sample may be carry-over from other donors' samples.

The CDR3 region is CASSLGLAVRDTQYF. CDR3 sequence (DNA): TGTGCCAGCAGCTTAGGACTAGCGGTCCGGGATACGCAGTATTTT. The rearrangement links TRBV7-2 to TRBJ2-3; the match to TRBD2 covers 9 bases. J was trimmed by 6 bases and V by 1 base; bases with no gene match: 5. The CDR3 runs 15 residues. CDR1 and CDR2 from the germline V gene are SGHTA and FQGNSA.

In DNA, the CDR3 is TGCGCCAGCAGCGTCAGACTAGCGGGAGCGTACGAGCAGTACTTC. Translating gives CASSVRLAGAYEQYF. The chain carries TRBV5-1 and TRBJ2-7, with 12 bases fitting TRBD2. V was pared by 4 bases and J by 4 bases, with 6 bases of the junction left unmatched. The CDR3 has 15 residues. Germline assignment: CDR1 SGHRS and CDR2 YFSETQ.

V and J are TRBV4-2 and TRBJ1-1; D call uncertain. The CDR3 spans 15 residues. Trimming stripped 0 bases from V and 0 bases from J, with 8 bases between. CDR1 and CDR2 from the germline V gene are LGHNA and YNFKEQ. CDR3 region: CASSQEGRLNTEAFF. CDR3 in DNA: TGTGCCAGCAGCCAAGAAGGGAGATTGAACACTGAAGCTTTCTTT.

This chain uses TRBV29-1 with TRBJ2-5; D is unclear. This CDR3 comprises 10 residues. Trimming left V 4 bases short and J 5 bases short, with 5 bases between. In germline, CDR1 is SQVTM, CDR2 ANQGSEA. CDR3 coding DNA: TGCAGCGTTGCCGTTGAGACCCAGTACTTC. Protein: CSVAVETQYF.

V gene TRBV7-6 combines with J gene TRBJ2-1; the D is unclear. Germline V gene lookup returns CDR1 SGHVS and CDR2 FNYEAQ. CDR3 size: 11 residues. The V and J ends lost 4 bases and 8 bases respectively, with 6 bases between them. CDR3 sequence (DNA): TGTGCCAGCAGCTCCTCCCATGAGCAGTTCTTC. Translation gives CASSSSHEQFF.

The chain combines TRBV10-3 with TRBJ1-2, with no clear D. Trimming took off 8 bases at V and 6 bases at J, with 13 bases between the two ends. The CDR3 consists of 12 residues. The germline V gene has CDR1 ENHRY and CDR2 SYGVKD. CDR3 bases: TGTGCCATCTCCGGGATCCGAGATGGCTACACCTTC. Its translation is CAISGIRDGYTF.

V and J are TRBV5-6 and TRBJ1-1; a possible D gene is TRBD1 (5 bases). The V end was cut by 9 bases, the J end by 5 bases, with 17 bases between. The CDR3 is made up of 13 amino acids. The germline V gene has CDR1 SGHDT and CDR2 YYEEEE. CDR3 in DNA: TGTGCCACCTTGACCCGGGGGGGGACTGAAGCTTTCTTT. Translated: CATLTRGGTEAFF.

The chain uses TRBV29-1 and TRBJ2-7; no clear D gene. CDR1 and CDR2 (germline): SQVTM, ANQGSEA. The CDR3 is 13 amino acids. V was pared by 7 bases and J by 0 bases, with 13 bases between. CDR3 bases: TGCAGCGCCATCCTCCGGAGCTCCTACGAGCAGTACTTC. Translated: CSAILRSSYEQYF.

V gene TRBV6-5 combines with J gene TRBJ1-6, with TRBD1 as a possible D gene (6 bases). The V gene's germline CDR1 is MNHEY and CDR2 SVGAGI. CDR3 size: 16 residues. Trimming took 4 bases from V and 1 from J, leaving 11 bases between them. The CDR3 DNA follows: TGTGCCAGCAGTTCTCTGACAGGATCCTATAATTCACCCCTCCACTTT. This gives the protein CASSSLTGSYNSPLHF.

The chain carries TRBV19 and TRBJ1-5; the D gene is possibly TRBD1 (6 bases). This CDR3 spans 16 amino acids. Trimming removed 5 bases from V and 1 base from J, with 15 bases in between. CDR1 is LNHDA and CDR2 is SQIVND in the germline V gene (reference sequence). CDR3 region: CASSSRAGASNQPQHF. CDR3 DNA sequence: TGTGCCAGTAGTTCTAGGGCAGGGGCAAGCAATCAGCCCCAGCATTTT.

This clone was found a few times. The chain employs TRBV5-1 and TRBJ2-1; TRBD2 aligns across 11 bases. This CDR3 is built from 13 residues. CDR1 and CDR2 from the germline V gene are SGHRS and YFSETQ. With 5 bases clipped from V and 9 bases from J, the junction kept 4 bases outside the gene matches. CDR3 bases: TGCGCCAGCAGGCTAGCGGGAGGATCTGAGCAGTTCTTC. It translates to CASRLAGGSEQFF. The entire variable domain, with the rest obtained from reference TRBV5-1 and TRBJ2-1, is as follows: KAGVTQTPRYLIKTRGQQVTLSCSPISGHRSVSWYQQTPGQGLQFLFEYFSETQRNKGNFPGRFSGRQFSNSRSEMNVSTLELGDSALYLCASRLAGGSEQFFGPGTRLTVL.

This sequence joins TRBV18 and TRBJ1-2; D is possibly TRBD1 (6 bases). Germline V gene data show CDR1 as KGHSH and CDR2 as LQKENI. Trimming left V 6 bases short and J 4 bases short, with 18 bases between. CDR3 length equals 15 residues. For the CDR3, the DNA is TGTGCCAGCTCCCCCCCCCAGGGGCTGAGCTATGGCTACACCTTC. Amino acid sequence: CASSPPQGLSYGYTF.

V usage is TRBV12-5 and J usage is TRBJ1-1; 7 nucleotides match TRBD1. This CDR3 has 16 amino acids. The V gene end was trimmed by 5 bases and the J gene end by 3 bases; junction bases not matched to a gene: 12. Germline loops: CDR1 LGHNT, CDR2 FRNRAP. CDR3 in amino acids: CASGGGTVRGDTEAFF. CDR3 coding DNA: TGTGCTAGTGGTGGGGGGACAGTGCGAGGGGACACTGAAGCTTTCTTT.

J is TRBJ2-5 and V is TRBV30; 14 bases map to TRBD2. This CDR3 is built from 14 residues. The junction had 2 bases not matched to a gene; V was cut back by 1 base and J by 7 bases. CDR1 and CDR2 (germline): GTSNPN, SVGIG (reference sequence). The CDR3 sequence: CAWSAGTSGRTQYF. The CDR3 nucleotides read TGTGCCTGGAGTGCCGGGACTAGCGGGAGGACCCAGTACTTC. The full variable domain, with the rest looked up from reference TRBV30 and TRBJ2-5, is SQTIHQWPATLVQPVGSPLSLECTVEGTSNPNLYWYRQAAGRGLQLLFYSVGIGQISSEVPQNLSASRPQDRQFILSSKKLLLSDSGFYLCAWSAGTSGRTQYFGPGTRLLVL.

V usage is TRBV29-1 and J usage is TRBJ2-5; 9 bases match TRBD1. CDR3 length equals 14 residues. The trim removed 5 bases at V and 5 bases at J, leaving 9 bases unmatched. Germline assignment: CDR1 SQVTM and CDR2 ANQGSEA. The CDR3 DNA follows: TGCAGCGTTACCCCGGGACAGGGCGGGGAGACCCAGTACTTC. Encoded protein: CSVTPGQGGETQYF.

The rearrangement uses TRBV19 and TRBJ1-5; 12 bases fit TRBD1. V dropped 4 bases and J dropped 4; count of bases not matched to a gene: 8. Germline V lookup: CDR1 LNHDA, CDR2 SQIVND (reference sequence). The CDR3 runs 17 residues. DNA for the CDR3: TGTGCCAGTAGTACCGGGACAGGGGGCGTGCGGAATCAGCCCCAGCATTTT. Protein: CASSTGTGGVRNQPQHF.

The genes are TRBV15 and TRBJ2-7, with TRBD1 matching 8 bases. The CDR3 spans 14 residues. V gave up 1 base and J gave up 6 bases; unmatched junction bases: 5. The germline V gene encodes CDR1 LNHNV and CDR2 YYDKDF (reference sequence). As DNA, the CDR3 is TGTGCCACCAGCAGAGCCCCCGGGACAGGCGAGCAGTACTTC. Its translation is CATSRAPGTGEQYF.

V and J are TRBV7-2 and TRBJ2-1, with a weak D call TRBD2 (5 bases). The CDR3 spans 11 residues. Germline CDR1 and CDR2: SGHTA and FQGNSA. V lost 3 bases and J lost 9, with 6 bases in between. The CDR3 protein is CASSLGSEQFF. DNA of the CDR3: TGTGCCAGCAGCTTGGGGAGTGAGCAGTTCTTC.

V is TRBV4-1 and J is TRBJ1-5, with no clear D. CDR1 and CDR2 from the germline V gene are MGHRA and YSYEKL. V was trimmed by 0 bases and J by 4 bases, leaving 7 bases between them. This CDR3 contains 14 residues. The CDR3 region is CASSQEGVNQPQHF. The CDR3 region has the DNA TGCGCCAGCAGCCAAGAAGGAGTTAATCAGCCCCAGCATTTT.

The genes are TRBV5-6 and TRBJ1-2; D possibly corresponds to TRBD1 (5 bases). This CDR3 region has 13 residues. Germline CDR1 is SGHDT and CDR2 is YYEEEE. Trimming took off 4 bases at V and 0 bases at J, with 7 bases between the two ends. The CDR3 protein is CASSPQANYGYTF. CDR3 coding DNA: TGTGCCAGCAGCCCACAGGCTAACTATGGCTACACCTTC. Together with reference TRBV5-6 and TRBJ1-2, the CDR3 gives the full variable domain: DAGVTQSPTHLIKTRGQQVTLRCSPKSGHDTVSWYQQALGQGPQFIFQYYEEEERQRGNFPDRFSGHQFPNYSSELNVNALLLGDSALYLCASSPQANYGYTFGSGTRLTVV.